The T cell receptor (beta chain) described here comes from a study of T cells in Graves' hyperthyroidism and ophthalmopathy. Lactation, pregnancy, other autoimmune disease or uncontrolled infection excluded patients. From 10 ml of fresh peripheral blood, PBMCs were isolated. Amplified TCR beta CDR3 regions came from RNA transcripts. First-round RT-PCR of the TCR CDR3 relied on the HTBI primer set. TCRdb re-derived calls from the multiplex PCR reads in MiXCR, one entry per CDR3 protein. The data show roughly 500,000 distinct CDR3 sequences, with less than 25% seen just once and 11% held by the top ten. The CDR3 contains 15 residues. Germline lookup yields CDR1 SGHTA and CDR2 FQGNSA. V dropped 5 bases and J dropped 0 bases, with 14 bases sitting between them.

The sample was blood. This TCR was sampled from a woman between 25 and 40 years old with Graves' ophthalmopathy. The V call is TRBV7-2, the J call TRBJ2-7, with a tentative D call TRBD1 (6 bases). This CDR3 is CASSKSTGISYEQYF. The CDR3 nucleotides read TGTGCCAGCAGCAAAAGTACAGGGATCTCCTACGAGCAGTACTTC.